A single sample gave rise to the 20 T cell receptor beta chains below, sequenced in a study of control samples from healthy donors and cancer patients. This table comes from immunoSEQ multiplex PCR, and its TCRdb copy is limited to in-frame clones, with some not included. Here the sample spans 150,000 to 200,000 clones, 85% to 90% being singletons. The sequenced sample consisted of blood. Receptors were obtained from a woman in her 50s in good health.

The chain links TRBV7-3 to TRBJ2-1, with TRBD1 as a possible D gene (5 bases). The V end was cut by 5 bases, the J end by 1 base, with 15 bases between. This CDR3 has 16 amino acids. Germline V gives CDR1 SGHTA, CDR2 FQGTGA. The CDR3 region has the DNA TGTGCCAGCAGCCAAAAAGGGGTAGGGTCCTACAATGAGCAGTTCTTC. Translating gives CASSQKGVGSYNEQFF.

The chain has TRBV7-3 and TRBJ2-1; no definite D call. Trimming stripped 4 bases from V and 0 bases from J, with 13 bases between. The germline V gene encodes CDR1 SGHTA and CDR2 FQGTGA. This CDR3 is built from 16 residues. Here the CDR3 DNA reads TGTGCCAGCAGCTCCCCCTTAGATCCCTCCTACAATGAGCAGTTCTTC. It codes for CASSSPLDPSYNEQFF.

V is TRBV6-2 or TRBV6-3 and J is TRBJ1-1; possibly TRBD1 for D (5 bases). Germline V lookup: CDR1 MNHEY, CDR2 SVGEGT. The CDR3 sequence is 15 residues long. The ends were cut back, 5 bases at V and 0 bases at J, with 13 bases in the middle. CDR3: CASSPVGGVNTEAFF. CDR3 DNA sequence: TGTGCCAGCAGTCCCGTGGGAGGGGTGAACACTGAAGCTTTCTTT.

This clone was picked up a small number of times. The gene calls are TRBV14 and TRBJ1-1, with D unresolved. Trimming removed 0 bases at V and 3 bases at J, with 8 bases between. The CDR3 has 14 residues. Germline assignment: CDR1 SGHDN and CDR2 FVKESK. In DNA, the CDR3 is TGTGCCAGCAGCCAAGACTACGGGCACACTGAAGCTTTCTTT. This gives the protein CASSQDYGHTEAFF.

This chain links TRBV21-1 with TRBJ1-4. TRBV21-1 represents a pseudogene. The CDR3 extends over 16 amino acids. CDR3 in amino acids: CASRKARAGINEKLFF. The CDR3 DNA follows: TGTGCCAGCAGAAAAGCGAGGGCAGGGATAAATGAAAAACTGTTTTTT.

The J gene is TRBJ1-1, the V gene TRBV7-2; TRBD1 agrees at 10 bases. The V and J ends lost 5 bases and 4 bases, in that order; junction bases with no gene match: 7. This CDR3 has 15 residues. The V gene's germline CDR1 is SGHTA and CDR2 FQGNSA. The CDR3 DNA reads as TGTGCCAGCAGCCTGACGGACAGGGGGGTCACTGAAGCTTTCTTT. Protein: CASSLTDRGVTEAFF.

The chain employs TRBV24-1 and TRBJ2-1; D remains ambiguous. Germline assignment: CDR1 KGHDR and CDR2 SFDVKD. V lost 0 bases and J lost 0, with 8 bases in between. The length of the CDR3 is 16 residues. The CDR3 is CATSDLGSSSYNEQFF. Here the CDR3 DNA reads TGTGCCACCAGTGATTTGGGCAGCAGCTCCTACAATGAGCAGTTCTTC.

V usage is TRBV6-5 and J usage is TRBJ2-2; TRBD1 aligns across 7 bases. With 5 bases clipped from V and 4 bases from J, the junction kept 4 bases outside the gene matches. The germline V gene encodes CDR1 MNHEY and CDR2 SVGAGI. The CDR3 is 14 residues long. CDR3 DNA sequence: TGTGCCAGCAGTATCACAGGGGCCACCGGGGAGCTGTTTTTT. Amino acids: CASSITGATGELFF.

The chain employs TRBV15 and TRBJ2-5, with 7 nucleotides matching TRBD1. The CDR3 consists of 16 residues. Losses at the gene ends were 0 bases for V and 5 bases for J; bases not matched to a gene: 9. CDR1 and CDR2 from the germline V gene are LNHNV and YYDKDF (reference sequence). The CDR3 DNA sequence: TGTGCCACCAGCAGAGATGGCCAGGGGGTTGGGGAGACCCAGTACTTC. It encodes CATSRDGQGVGETQYF. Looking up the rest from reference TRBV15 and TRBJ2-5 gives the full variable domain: DAMVIQNPRYQVTQFGKPVTLSCSQTLNHNVMYWYQQKSSQAPKLLFHYYDKDFNNEADTPDNFQSRRPNTSFCFLDIRSPGLGDTAMYLCATSRDGQGVGETQYFGPGTRLLVL.

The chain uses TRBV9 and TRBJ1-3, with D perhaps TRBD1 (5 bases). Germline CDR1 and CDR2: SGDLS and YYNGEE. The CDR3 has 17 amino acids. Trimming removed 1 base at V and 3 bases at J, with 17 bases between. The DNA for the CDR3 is TGTGCCAGCAGCGTAACTACGGGGGACGTTATTGGAAACACCATATATTTT. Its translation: CASSVTTGDVIGNTIYF. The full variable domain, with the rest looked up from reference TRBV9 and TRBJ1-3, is DSGVTQTPKHLITATGQRVTLRCSPRSGDLSVYWYQQSLDQGLQFLIQYYNGEERAKGNILERFSAQQFPDLHSELNLSSLELGDSALYFCASSVTTGDVIGNTIYFGEGSWLTVV.

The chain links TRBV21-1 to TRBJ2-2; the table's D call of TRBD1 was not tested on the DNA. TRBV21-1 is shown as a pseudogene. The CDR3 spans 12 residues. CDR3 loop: CAGYRETGELFF. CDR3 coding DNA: TGTGCCGGATACAGGGAGACCGGGGAGCTGTTTTTT.

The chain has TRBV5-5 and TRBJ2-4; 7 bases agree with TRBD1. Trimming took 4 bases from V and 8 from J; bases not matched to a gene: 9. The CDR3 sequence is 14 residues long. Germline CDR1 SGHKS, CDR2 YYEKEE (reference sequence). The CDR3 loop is CASSPSGQAHIQYF. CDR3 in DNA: TGTGCCAGCAGCCCCTCCGGACAGGCCCACATTCAGTACTTC.

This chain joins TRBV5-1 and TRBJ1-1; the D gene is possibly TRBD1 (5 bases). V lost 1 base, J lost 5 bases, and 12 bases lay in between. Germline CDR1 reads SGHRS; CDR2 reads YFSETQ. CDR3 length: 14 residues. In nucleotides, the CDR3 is TGCGCCAGCAGCTTGTCAGGGCGCGAGACTGAAGCTTTCTTT. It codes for CASSLSGRETEAFF. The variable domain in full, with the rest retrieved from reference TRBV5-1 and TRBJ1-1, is KAGVTQTPRYLIKTRGQQVTLSCSPISGHRSVSWYQQTPGQGLQFLFEYFSETQRNKGNFPGRFSGRQFSNSRSEMNVSTLELGDSALYLCASSLSGRETEAFFGQGTRLTVV.

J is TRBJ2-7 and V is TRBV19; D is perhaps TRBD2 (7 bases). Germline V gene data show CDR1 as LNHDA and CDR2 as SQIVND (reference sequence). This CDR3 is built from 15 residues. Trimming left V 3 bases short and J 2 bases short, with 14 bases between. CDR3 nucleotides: TGTGCCAGTAGTATCCTCGGGGGGCTAACCTACGAGCAGTACTTC. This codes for CASSILGGLTYEQYF. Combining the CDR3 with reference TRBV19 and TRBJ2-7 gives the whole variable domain DGGITQSPKYLFRKEGQNVTLSCEQNLNHDAMYWYRQDPGQGLRLIYYSQIVNDFQKGDIAEGYSVSREKKESFPLTVTSAQKNPTAFYLCASSILGGLTYEQYFGPGTRLTVT.

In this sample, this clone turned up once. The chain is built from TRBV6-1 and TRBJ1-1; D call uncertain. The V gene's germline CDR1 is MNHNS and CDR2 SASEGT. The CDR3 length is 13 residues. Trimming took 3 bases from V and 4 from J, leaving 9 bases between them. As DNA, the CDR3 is TGTGCCAGCAGTGACCCGGTTAGCACTGAAGCTTTCTTT. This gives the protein CASSDPVSTEAFF.

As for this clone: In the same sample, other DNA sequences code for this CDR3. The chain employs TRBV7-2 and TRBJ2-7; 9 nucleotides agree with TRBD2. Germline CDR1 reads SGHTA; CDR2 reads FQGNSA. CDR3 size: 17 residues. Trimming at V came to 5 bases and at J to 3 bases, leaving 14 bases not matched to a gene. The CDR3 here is CASSTRGGGRANYEQYF. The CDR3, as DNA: TGTGCCAGCAGCACGAGGGGGGGCGGGAGGGCGAACTACGAGCAGTACTTC. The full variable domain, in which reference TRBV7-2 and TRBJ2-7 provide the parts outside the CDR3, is GAGVSQSPSNKVTEKGKDVELRCDPISGHTALYWYRQSLGQGLEFLIYFQGNSAPDKSGLPSDRFSAERTGGSVSTLTIQRTQQEDSAVYLCASSTRGGGRANYEQYFGPGTRLTVT.

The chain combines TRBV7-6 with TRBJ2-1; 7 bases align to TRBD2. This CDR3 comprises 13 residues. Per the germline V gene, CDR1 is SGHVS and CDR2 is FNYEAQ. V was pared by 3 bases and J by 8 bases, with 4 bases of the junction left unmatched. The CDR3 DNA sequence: TGTGCCAGCAGCTTGCCCACTAGCGATGAGCAGTTCTTC. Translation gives CASSLPTSDEQFF.

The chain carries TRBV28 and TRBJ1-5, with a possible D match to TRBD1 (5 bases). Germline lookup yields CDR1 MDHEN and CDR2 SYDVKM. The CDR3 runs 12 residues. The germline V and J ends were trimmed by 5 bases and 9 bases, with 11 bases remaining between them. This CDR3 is CASSLPRGPQHF. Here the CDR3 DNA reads TGTGCCAGCAGTCTACCAAGGGGGCCCCAGCATTTT. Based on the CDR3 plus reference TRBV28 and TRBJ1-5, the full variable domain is DVKVTQSSRYLVKRTGEKVFLECVQDMDHENMFWYRQDPGLGLRLIYFSYDVKMKEKGDIPEGYSVSREKKERFSLILESASTNQTSMYLCASSLPRGPQHFGDGTRLSIL.

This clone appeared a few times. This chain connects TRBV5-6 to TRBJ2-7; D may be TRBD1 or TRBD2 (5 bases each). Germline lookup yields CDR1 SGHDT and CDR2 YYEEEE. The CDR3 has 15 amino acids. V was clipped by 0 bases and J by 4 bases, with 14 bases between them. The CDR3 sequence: CASSLGGRGAYEQYF. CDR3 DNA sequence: TGTGCCAGCAGCTTGGGAGGGCGAGGGGCATACGAGCAGTACTTC.

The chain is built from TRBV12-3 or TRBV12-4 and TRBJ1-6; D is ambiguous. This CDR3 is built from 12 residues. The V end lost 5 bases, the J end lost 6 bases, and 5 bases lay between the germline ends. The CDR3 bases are TGTGCCAGCAGTAAGGGTAATTCACCCCTCCACTTT. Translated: CASSKGNSPLHF.